This T cell receptor (beta chain) was recorded in a study of T cells after yellow fever vaccination. This CDR3 has 13 residues. V was trimmed by 2 bases and J by 1 base, leaving 5 bases between them. This clonotype occurred a few times. Template switching with 5'RACE generated the TCR cDNA and added a universal primer site and UMIs. Using its own MiXCR run on the 5' RACE reads, TCRdb lists one record per CDR3 protein. The repertoire consists of approximately 140,000 distinct CDR3 sequences, with over 7% occurring once and the leading ten covering roughly 0.76%. This material consisted of CD4+ T cells sorted from PBMCs, taken 5 days after the yellow fever booster vaccination. The receptor was derived from a man aged 25 to 45 who received the YFV17D yellow fever vaccine. The chain carries TRBV12-3 or TRBV12-4 and TRBJ1-1; the D is unclear. The CDR3 protein is CASSLHRNTEAFF. CDR3 coding DNA: TGTGCCAGCAGTTTACACAGGAACACTGAAGCTTTCTTT.